The rows below give T cell receptor beta chains drawn from one sample of a study of T cells in Graves' hyperthyroidism and ophthalmopathy. MiXCR, applied by TCRdb to the multiplex PCR reads, yields one record per CDR3 protein. The data contain hundreds of thousands of distinct CDR3 sequences, about 14% of them singletons. The sample consisted of blood. All receptors derive from a woman aged 18-35 years with Graves' hyperthyroidism. CDR3s include the opening cysteine and the closing phenylalanine or tryptophan. Fields, in order: clone size, D gene, J gene, V gene, CDR3 DNA, CDR3 protein. D genes are given only for firm matches. Size tells how often a clone was seen (once, few, many) or the class of an expanded clone, and some rows leave it out.

abundance: many
d_gene: .
j_gene: TRBJ2-1
v_gene: TRBV6-5
CDR3nt: TGTGCCAGCAGTTACTCTTCATCCAGGGATGTTGAGCAGTTCTTC
CDR3aa: CASSYSSSRDVEQFF

abundance: few
d_gene: .
j_gene: TRBJ1-1
v_gene: TRBV12-3/TRBV12-4
CDR3nt: TGTGCCAGCGCCCCCGGGGCTCAGACTGAAGCTTTCTTT
CDR3aa: CASAPGAQTEAFF

abundance: few
d_gene: .
j_gene: TRBJ1-6
v_gene: TRBV12-3/TRBV12-4
CDR3nt: TGTGCCAGCGCGGATCCCAATTCACCCCTCCACTTT
CDR3aa: CASADPNSPLHF

abundance: many
d_gene: TRBD1
j_gene: TRBJ1-1
v_gene: TRBV20-1
CDR3nt: TGCAGTGCTAGAACAGGGGCCCTGAACACTGAAGCTTTCTTT
CDR3aa: CSARTGALNTEAFF

abundance: many
d_gene: .
j_gene: TRBJ2-7
v_gene: TRBV11-2
CDR3nt: TGTGCCAGCCGGGCCAGGGGGGGCGCGGGCGAGCAGTACTTC
CDR3aa: CASRARGGAGEQYF

abundance: few
d_gene: .
j_gene: TRBJ2-7
v_gene: TRBV20-1
CDR3nt: TGCAGTGCTGCCTTTAGCGGTGCCTCCTACGAGCAGTACTTC
CDR3aa: CSAAFSGASYEQYF

abundance: many
d_gene: TRBD1
j_gene: TRBJ1-5
v_gene: TRBV12-3/TRBV12-4
CDR3nt: TGTGCCAGCAGTCAAGGACAGGGGGTCAATCAGCCCCAGCATTTT
CDR3aa: CASSQGQGVNQPQHF

abundance: few
d_gene: .
j_gene: TRBJ1-1
v_gene: TRBV6-2/TRBV6-3
CDR3nt: TGTGCCAGCAGTTACTCGATTTCGGTAGCGAGGACAAACACTGAAGCTTTCTTT
CDR3aa: CASSYSISVARTNTEAFF

abundance: .
d_gene: .
j_gene: TRBJ2-1
v_gene: TRBV6-2/TRBV6-3
CDR3nt: TGTGCCAGCAGCCTAGTCGGGACCCCTCCCAATGAGCAGTTCTTC
CDR3aa: CASSLVGTPPNEQFF

abundance: once
d_gene: .
j_gene: TRBJ2-1
v_gene: TRBV7-2
CDR3nt: TGCGCCAGCAGCCTCGGCACCGGGACACGGTCCTACAATGAGCAGTTCTTC
CDR3aa: CASSLGTGTRSYNEQFF

abundance: .
d_gene: .
j_gene: TRBJ1-2
v_gene: TRBV10-3
CDR3nt: TGTGCCATCAGGGGAGGGGACCGGCTTCAGGGCTACACCTTC
CDR3aa: CAIRGGDRLQGYTF

abundance: .
d_gene: .
j_gene: TRBJ2-3
v_gene: TRBV24-1
CDR3nt: TGTGCCACCGGTGCCGGGCAGGGCACAGATACGCAGTATTTT
CDR3aa: CATGAGQGTDTQYF

abundance: .
d_gene: .
j_gene: TRBJ2-1
v_gene: TRBV24-1
CDR3nt: TGTGCCACCAGTGATTTGCTGGGCCATGAGCAGTTCTTC
CDR3aa: CATSDLLGHEQFF

abundance: .
d_gene: .
j_gene: TRBJ2-7
v_gene: TRBV12-3/TRBV12-4
CDR3nt: TGTGCCAGCACCCCTGGCAGGGTCGACGAGCAGTACTTC
CDR3aa: CASTPGRVDEQYF